These T cell receptor beta chains were read from a single sample in a study of blood T cell repertoires in COVID-19. Using immunoSEQ multiplex PCR, the repertoire was profiled, and TCRdb retains in-frame clones only, with some absent. There are around 72,000 clones in the sample; roughly 85% occur only once, and approximately 1.9% lies in the top ten. Sequencing was carried out using peripheral blood. These receptors were collected from a woman aged 60-75 years with acute or convalescent COVID-19. The CDR3 runs from the conserved cysteine through the conserved F or W. Fields, in order: clone size, J gene, V gene, CDR3 protein. Rows may omit the clone size; those that give it use once, few, many or a size class.

>.|TRBJ2-3|TRBV5-4
CATHRRGGTDTQYF
>.|TRBJ1-2|TRBV7-3
CASSLSGGNYTF
>.|TRBJ2-7|TRBV27
CASSSPGRGPSYEQYF
>.|TRBJ1-5|TRBV30
CAWSPRGRLNQPQHF
>.|TRBJ1-5|TRBV6-5
CASSSPGGNQPQHF
>.|TRBJ2-3|TRBV29-1
CSVKGRPGLGSTDTQYF
>.|TRBJ2-5|TRBV9
CASSAGTTGETQYF
>.|TRBJ1-2|TRBV7-9
CASSSNGEGMYGYTF
>.|TRBJ2-5|TRBV18
CASSQTLPETQYF
>few|TRBJ1-5|TRBV30
CAWSGSGGSNNQPQHF
>.|TRBJ2-1|TRBV5-1
CASSLGQGGEQFF
>.|TRBJ2-2|TRBV5-4
CASSLVGRPTGELFF
>.|TRBJ2-3|TRBV18
CASSPQRHGTDTQYF
>.|TRBJ1-3|TRBV4-1
CASSQPRRGDSGNTIYF
>few|TRBJ2-7|TRBV19
CATAGDDSYEQYF
>.|TRBJ2-3|TRBV5-1
CASSYDRATDTQYF
>.|TRBJ1-3|TRBV5-1
CASSLREPASGNTIYF
>.|TRBJ1-2|TRBV6-1
CASSESGNYGYTF
>.|TRBJ1-2|TRBV28
CASSLTGRQYGYTF
>.|TRBJ2-5|TRBV5-1
CASSLGPRGETQYF
>.|TRBJ1-2|TRBV29-1
CSVGENYGYTF
>.|TRBJ2-3|TRBV9
CASTKGAGDTQYF
>.|TRBJ2-5|TRBV6-5
CASSYAYSRETQYF
>.|TRBJ2-7|TRBV5-6
CASSLWHRGRYEQYF
>.|TRBJ2-2|TRBV9
CASSPRTSGGPGELFF
>.|TRBJ2-3|TRBV28
CASKLGGGQDTQYF
>.|TRBJ2-2|TRBV11-2
CASSLGRYSGVNTGELFF
>.|TRBJ1-2|TRBV9
CASSQSPGGNYGYTF
>.|TRBJ1-5|TRBV18
CASSPREGGNQPQHF
>.|TRBJ1-1|TRBV5-6
CASSRTPMNTEAFF